This T cell receptor (beta chain) is drawn from a study of metastatic and nonmetastatic thyroid tumors. Overall study: Blood and tumor or nodule tissue repertoires from malignant and benign thyroid patients were compared. Study-wide points: The study reportedly found significantly higher TCR beta diversity in malignant thyroid tumors than benign nodules, in blood and tumor.

Trimming removed 10 bases at V and 1 base at J, with 16 bases between. CDR3 length: 14 residues. Germline V gives CDR1 MDHEN, CDR2 SYDVKM. Patients underwent thyroid surgery, and none had received any treatment before it. At least ten counts were recorded for this clone. Its antigen is not known. In the authors' methods: CDR3 differences across clinicopathological groups were used to build a distant-metastasis classifier for papillary thyroid cancer. TCRdb ran MiXCR on the PCR reads. The V and J calls and clone size are TCRdb's, not the authors'. The data contain some 41,000 clones, approximately 3% of them singletons.

This clonotype originated in a female donor with papillary thyroid cancer or a benign thyroid nodule (not recorded which). Some clones in this sample may be carry-over from other donors' samples. The specimen was blood. This chain joins TRBV28 and TRBJ1-1; maybe TRBD1 (5 bases). CDR3 loop: CATCWGVGNTEAFF. In nucleotides, the CDR3 is TGTGCCACCTGTTGGGGGGTGGGGAACACTGAAGCTTTCTTT.